This T cell receptor (beta chain) was sequenced for a study of cytomegalovirus exposure and HLA in healthy donors. Notes on this clone: Its antigen is not identified.

The CDR3 is 15 residues long. The germline gives CDR1 MNHNS, CDR2 SASEGT. V was shortened by 1 base and J by 7 bases, with 14 bases between the two germline ends. PCR amplification relied on 60 Vbeta primers (plus 13 Jbeta primers). Clones were read by immunoSEQ multiplex PCR, and TCRdb kept only the in-frame ones, dropping some. The sample consists of around 150,000 clones, over 50% of them appearing once. Study results and caveats: Analysis performed later found 15,000 or so TCR beta sequences associated with HLA alleles at 0.05 false discovery rate.

This clonotype was obtained from a human donor in good health. The source material was PBMCs. The chain has TRBV6-1 and TRBJ1-5; D is possibly TRBD1 (5 bases). The CDR3 is CASSEGYSGGQPQHF. Here the CDR3 DNA reads TGTGCCAGCAGTGAAGGTTATAGCGGGGGGCAGCCCCAGCATTTT.